The 21 T cell receptor beta chains below were found in one sample sequenced in a study of T cells in Graves' hyperthyroidism and ophthalmopathy. Using RNA transcripts as the source, TCR beta CDR3 regions were amplified. First-round RT-PCR of the TCR CDR3 relied on the HTBI primer set. TCRdb recomputed calls from the multiplex PCR reads with MiXCR, one row per CDR3 protein. The sample yields around 540,000 distinct CDR3 sequences, about 16% seen once. The sequenced material came from blood. These TCRs come from a woman in her 30s with Graves' ophthalmopathy.

Many counts were recorded for this clonotype. This chain joins TRBV28 and TRBJ2-7; 8 nucleotides agree with TRBD1. CDR3 length equals 15 residues. After removal of 6 bases from V and 2 bases from J, the junction contained 9 bases not matched to a gene. Per germline, CDR1 MDHEN and CDR2 SYDVKM. The CDR3, as DNA: TGTGCCAGCAGCCCCGGACAGGGCGGGACCTACGAGCAGTACTTC. Protein product: CASSPGQGGTYEQYF.

With respect to this clonotype: One end of the junction is discordant with germline, which a read error may explain. CDR3 nucleotides: TGCGCTAGCAGCCCGCAGGGGGCGGCCTCTTACAATGAGCAGTTCTTC. This encodes CASSPQGAASYNEQFF. The rearrangement links TRBV5-1 to TRBJ2-1; 8 nucleotides line up with TRBD1. Germline CDR1 is SGHRS and CDR2 is YFSETQ. The CDR3 length is 16 residues. The whole variable domain, remainder taken from reference TRBV5-1 and TRBJ2-1, is KAGVTQTPRYLIKTRGQQVTLSCSPISGHRSVSWYQQTPGQGLQFLFEYFSETQRNKGNFPGRFSGRQFSNSRSEMNVSTLELGDSALYLCASSPQGAASYNEQFFGPGTRLTVL.

This clonotype was detected many times. The rearrangement joins TRBV28 to TRBJ1-1; a possible D gene is TRBD1 (5 bases). The CDR3 sequence is 14 residues long. Trimming left V 4 bases short and J 8 bases short, with 17 bases between. CDR1 is MDHEN, CDR2 SYDVKM, per germline. The CDR3 bases are TGTGCCAGCAGTTCCATTGAGGTTGGGGGAGAAGCTTTCTTT. Residues: CASSSIEVGGEAFF. The variable domain in full, completed from reference TRBV28 and TRBJ1-1, reads DVKVTQSSRYLVKRTGEKVFLECVQDMDHENMFWYRQDPGLGLRLIYFSYDVKMKEKGDIPEGYSVSREKKERFSLILESASTNQTSMYLCASSSIEVGGEAFFGQGTRLTVV.

This clonotype was recorded a few times. J is TRBJ1-1 and V is TRBV19; D is unclear. V was clipped by 9 bases and J by 3 bases, with 14 bases between them. The CDR3 runs 13 residues. Germline loops: CDR1 LNHDA, CDR2 SQIVND (reference sequence). In DNA, the CDR3 is TGTGCCAGCAGTCAGTACCCCTACACTGAAGCTTTCTTT. This gives the protein CASSQYPYTEAFF. The full variable domain, completed using reference TRBV19 and TRBJ1-1, is DGGITQSPKYLFRKEGQNVTLSCEQNLNHDAMYWYRQDPGQGLRLIYYSQIVNDFQKGDIAEGYSVSREKKESFPLTVTSAQKNPTAFYLCASSQYPYTEAFFGQGTRLTVV.

The chain combines TRBV2 with TRBJ1-6; 9 nucleotides match TRBD1. The J segment lost 7 bases and the V segment lost 8 bases, leaving 3 bases of the junction unmatched. The CDR3 spans 13 residues. CDR1 is SNHLY, CDR2 FYNNEI, per germline. The CDR3 spells CASRDRANSPLHF. The DNA for the CDR3 is TGTGCCAGCCGGGACAGGGCCAATTCACCCCTCCACTTT.

This clonotype has at least ten counts. The chain couples TRBV7-2 to TRBJ2-5; perhaps TRBD2 as D (5 bases). Germline assignment: CDR1 SGHTA and CDR2 FQGNSA. V dropped 5 bases and J dropped 10 bases, with 20 bases sitting between them. The CDR3 consists of 14 residues. The CDR3 DNA sequence: TGTGCCAGCAGCATCGTTTCTGTGGGAGAGGGCCAGTACTTC. Translated, it gives CASSIVSVGEGQYF.

This clonotype has ten or more counts. The chain has TRBV3-1 and TRBJ1-1; D is uncertain. Germline V gene lookup returns CDR1 LGHDT and CDR2 YNNKEL (reference sequence). V was shortened by 2 bases and J by 5 bases, with 12 bases between the two germline ends. The CDR3 runs 14 residues. The DNA of the CDR3 is TGTGCCAGCAGCCAAACCCAGTACTTAACTGAAGCTTTCTTT. This translates into CASSQTQYLTEAFF.

This clonotype was recorded many times. V and J are TRBV28 and TRBJ1-5; a possible D gene is TRBD1 (5 bases). The CDR3 contains 15 residues. The V gene lost 3 bases and the J gene lost 6 bases, with 15 bases spanning the gap. Germline V CDR1 and CDR2: MDHEN, SYDVKM. The CDR3 DNA is TGTGCCAGCAGTTTTGCGCCAGAGGGGATTCAGCCCCAGCATTTT. This gives the protein CASSFAPEGIQPQHF.

There are many counts of this clonotype. V is TRBV12-3 or TRBV12-4 and J is TRBJ2-1; D remains ambiguous. V lost 0 bases and J 2 bases, leaving 2 bases between the germline ends. The CDR3 is made up of 13 amino acids. The CDR3 sequence is CASSLAPYNEQFF. The CDR3 coding sequence is TGTGCCAGCAGTTTAGCGCCCTACAATGAGCAGTTCTTC.

This clonotype has just a few counts. The rearrangement uses TRBV18 and TRBJ2-1, with 9 bases aligning to TRBD2. The CDR3 is made up of 16 amino acids. Germline V gene data show CDR1 as KGHSH and CDR2 as LQKENI. V lost 3 bases to trimming and J lost 2 bases; unmatched junction nucleotides: 5. In DNA form, the CDR3 reads TGTGCCAGCTCACCGAAGACTAGCGGCCCCTACAATGAGCAGTTCTTC. Translation gives CASSPKTSGPYNEQFF.

The sample holds many counts of this clonotype. The chain recombines TRBV6-1 with TRBJ2-5; perhaps TRBD1 as D (5 bases). CDR1 is MNHNS and CDR2 is SASEGT in the germline V gene. This CDR3 comprises 14 residues. The V end was cut by 7 bases, the J end by 2 bases, with 14 bases between. Here the CDR3 reads CASTRSRQQETQYF. CDR3 bases: TGTGCCAGCACCAGGAGCAGACAGCAAGAGACCCAGTACTTC.

V gene TRBV5-1 combines with J gene TRBJ2-7; 8 bases are a match to TRBD2. With 0 bases clipped from V and 1 base from J, the junction kept 9 bases outside the gene matches. The CDR3 runs to 17 residues. CDR1 and CDR2 (germline): SGHRS, YFSETQ. This CDR3 is CASSLVPLAGQSYEQYF. CDR3 in DNA: TGCGCCAGCAGCTTGGTTCCCCTAGCGGGCCAATCCTACGAGCAGTACTTC.

This clonotype occurred a few times. The chain joins TRBV12-5 to TRBJ1-1; no reliable D call. Between the trimmed V and J ends, which lost 10 bases and 3 bases, there was a span of 6 bases. The germline V gene encodes CDR1 LGHNT and CDR2 FRNRAP. This CDR3 region has 10 residues. The CDR3 loop reads CANTDTEAFF. CDR3 DNA sequence: TGTGCTAATACGGACACTGAAGCTTTCTTT.

In its sample, this clonotype was seen many times. The rearrangement links TRBV28 to TRBJ2-3; D might be TRBD1 or TRBD2, each matching 5 bases. CDR3 length: 14 residues. CDR1 is MDHEN and CDR2 is SYDVKM in the germline V gene. V lost 3 bases and J 5 bases, leaving 12 bases between the germline ends. DNA for the CDR3: TGTGCCAGCAGTTTCCCCGGGGCGGGAGATACGCAGTATTTT. It is translated as CASSFPGAGDTQYF.

Many counts were recorded for this clonotype. The chain employs TRBV30 and TRBJ1-5; D remains ambiguous. From germline, CDR1 is GTSNPN and CDR2 SVGIG (reference sequence). CDR3 length: 14 residues. Trimming cost V 2 bases and J 2 bases, with 10 bases left between them. In DNA form, the CDR3 reads TGTGCCTGGAGTCAAGGGATAGGCAATCAGCCCCAGCATTTT. Translating gives CAWSQGIGNQPQHF.

In its sample, this clonotype was seen many times. V gene TRBV7-2 combines with J gene TRBJ2-7; the D gene is possibly TRBD1 (6 bases). The length of the CDR3 is 13 residues. CDR1 and CDR2 (germline): SGHTA, FQGNSA. Trimming removed 5 bases from V and 4 bases from J, with 12 bases in between. The CDR3 region is CASSASTGYEQYF. CDR3 nucleotide sequence: TGTGCCAGCAGCGCATCGACAGGATACGAGCAGTACTTC.

This clonotype was seen a handful of times. The rearrangement joins TRBV9 to TRBJ2-7; D might be TRBD1 (6 bases). V was clipped by 3 bases and J by 2 bases, with 12 bases between them. Germline CDR1 SGDLS, CDR2 YYNGEE. The CDR3 runs 14 residues. The CDR3 here is CASSDSGDPYEQYF. The CDR3 DNA reads TGTGCCAGCAGCGACTCAGGGGATCCCTACGAGCAGTACTTC. The full variable domain, completed using reference TRBV9 and TRBJ2-7, is DSGVTQTPKHLITATGQRVTLRCSPRSGDLSVYWYQQSLDQGLQFLIQYYNGEERAKGNILERFSAQQFPDLHSELNLSSLELGDSALYFCASSDSGDPYEQYFGPGTRLTVT.

J is TRBJ2-1 and V is TRBV9; TRBD2 might be the D (6 bases). The germline V gene has CDR1 SGDLS and CDR2 YYNGEE. The CDR3 totals 15 residues. Trimming removed 0 bases from V and 2 bases from J, with 9 bases in between. In DNA form, the CDR3 reads TGTGCCAGCAGCGTAGCGGGAGCCGCCTACAATGAGCAGTTCTTC. Amino acid sequence: CASSVAGAAYNEQFF.

This chain uses TRBV7-2 with TRBJ2-1, with 9 bases identical to TRBD2. In germline, CDR1 is SGHTA, CDR2 FQGNSA. Trimming took 3 bases from V and 7 from J; bases not matched to a gene: 4. The CDR3 loop spans 14 amino acids. DNA for the CDR3: TGTGCCAGCAGCTTTAGCGGGAGACCAAATGAGCAGTTCTTC. Amino acids: CASSFSGRPNEQFF.

Regarding this clonotype: A much larger clone is a single base away; this may be a read error. In DNA, the CDR3 is TGTGCCAGCAGTTTGGGCAGTTCGAGGACTGGAGCTTTCTTT. Its translation is CASSLGSSRTGAFF. The rearrangement joins TRBV12-3 or TRBV12-4 to TRBJ2-2; D not certain. The DNA end is more similar to TRBJ1-1, so the J call may be wrong. This CDR3 contains 14 residues.

This clonotype has at least ten counts. The chain employs TRBV18 and TRBJ1-5; D unclear. V was clipped by 3 bases and J by 9 bases, with 18 bases between them. Germline lookup yields CDR1 KGHSH and CDR2 LQKENI. The CDR3 sequence is 15 residues long. The CDR3 sequence is CASSPLPGKGPPQHF. The CDR3 DNA sequence: TGTGCCAGCTCACCGTTACCAGGCAAGGGCCCGCCCCAGCATTTT.